Presented here are 31 T cell receptor beta chains from one specimen sequenced in a study of cytomegalovirus exposure and HLA in healthy donors. PCR amplification relied on 60 Vbeta primers (plus 13 Jbeta primers). Sequencing was performed with immunoSEQ multiplex PCR; in TCRdb, only in-frame clones are kept and a portion is missing. The ten most abundant clones cover about 2.5% of a sample with roughly 120,000 clones. Sequences were obtained from PBMCs. Receptor source: a young man in good health and CMV-seronegative.

The rearrangement links TRBV2 to TRBJ1-3; 7 bases are shared with TRBD1. Germline V lookup: CDR1 SNHLY, CDR2 FYNNEI. The junction had 5 bases not matched to a gene; V was cut back by 5 bases and J by 4 bases. CDR3 length equals 14 residues. The CDR3: CASSFDRDGNTIYF. The CDR3 nucleotides read TGTGCCAGCAGTTTTGACAGGGACGGAAACACCATATATTTT. Full variable domain (remainder filled in from reference TRBV2 and TRBJ1-3): EPEVTQTPSHQVTQMGQEVILRCVPISNHLYFYWYRQILGQKVEFLVSFYNNEISEKSEIFDDQFSVERPDGSNFTLKIRSTKLEDSAMYFCASSFDRDGNTIYFGEGSWLTVV.

The rearrangement uses TRBV5-6 and TRBJ2-7; D is unresolved. This CDR3 has 14 residues. From germline, CDR1 is SGHDT and CDR2 YYEEEE. The ends were cut back, 0 bases at V and 0 bases at J, with 7 bases in the middle. The CDR3 is CASSLVHSSYEQYF. As DNA, the CDR3 is TGTGCCAGCAGCTTGGTCCACAGCTCCTACGAGCAGTACTTC.

The chain has TRBV28 and TRBJ1-6; D is undetermined. The CDR3 is made up of 14 amino acids. Trimming took off 8 bases at V and 3 bases at J, with 11 bases between the two ends. Germline assignment: CDR1 MDHEN and CDR2 SYDVKM. This CDR3 is CASSRNVYNSPLHF. The CDR3 coding sequence is TGTGCCAGCTCGAGGAATGTCTATAATTCACCCCTCCACTTT.

This sequence joins TRBV2 and TRBJ2-7; possible D gene TRBD2, 5 bases. Trimming stripped 5 bases from V and 0 bases from J, with 14 bases between. CDR1 SNHLY and CDR2 FYNNEI come from the germline V gene. This CDR3 has 15 amino acids. CDR3: CASSSGLLTSYEQYF. CDR3 in DNA: TGTGCCAGCAGTTCCGGACTCCTTACCTCCTACGAGCAGTACTTC.

The gene calls are TRBV18 and TRBJ2-3; D may be TRBD2 (7 bases). Germline V CDR1 and CDR2: KGHSH, LQKENI. This CDR3 spans 14 amino acids. The V gene lost 3 bases and the J gene lost 6 bases, with 13 bases spanning the gap. CDR3 in amino acids: CASSPSGGWDTQYF. The DNA of the CDR3 is TGTGCCAGCTCACCTTCGGGGGGCTGGGATACGCAGTATTTT.

The CDR3 DNA reads TGTGCCTGGACCGGGACAGTTAACTATGGCTACACCTTC. Its translation is CAWTGTVNYGYTF. The rearrangement links TRBV30 to TRBJ1-2; TRBD1 aligns across 7 bases. This CDR3 has 13 amino acids. The V and J ends lost 4 bases and 1 base, in that order; junction bases with no gene match: 3. CDR1 is GTSNPN and CDR2 is SVGIG in the germline V gene (reference sequence). Filled out from reference TRBV30 and TRBJ1-2, the complete variable domain reads SQTIHQWPATLVQPVGSPLSLECTVEGTSNPNLYWYRQAAGRGLQLLFYSVGIGQISSEVPQNLSASRPQDRQFILSSKKLLLSDSGFYLCAWTGTVNYGYTFGSGTRLTVV.

The J gene is TRBJ2-1, the V gene TRBV7-2; TRBD2 aligns across 11 bases. The germline V gene has CDR1 SGHTA and CDR2 FQGNSA. J was trimmed by 5 bases and V by 5 bases; bases with no gene match: 14. This CDR3 is 18 amino acids long. CDR3 DNA: TGTGCCAGCAGCAGGCATTCCGGGACTAGCGGACGGGACAATGAGCAGTTCTTC. Residues: CASSRHSGTSGRDNEQFF.

This chain uses TRBV28 with TRBJ2-7; tentative D call: TRBD2 (7 bases). The V end lost 7 bases, the J end lost 4 bases, and 17 bases lay between the germline ends. The CDR3 length is 14 residues. Germline CDR1 MDHEN, CDR2 SYDVKM. CDR3: CASTPSGGGYEQYF. CDR3 nucleotides: TGTGCCAGCACCCCTTCGGGGGGCGGGTACGAGCAGTACTTC.

CDR3: CASRVLQGGTGYF. Written as DNA, the CDR3 is TGTGCCAGCAGGGTTCTACAGGGTGGGACGGGGTATTTT. The V gene is TRBV2, the J gene TRBJ2-3, with D maybe TRBD1 (6 bases). The CDR3 has 13 residues. Trimming took 6 bases from V and 14 from J, leaving 21 bases between them. The V gene's germline CDR1 is SNHLY and CDR2 FYNNEI. Looking up the rest from reference TRBV2 and TRBJ2-3 gives the full variable domain: EPEVTQTPSHQVTQMGQEVILRCVPISNHLYFYWYRQILGQKVEFLVSFYNNEISEKSEIFDDQFSVERPDGSNFTLKIRSTKLEDSAMYFCASRVLQGGTGYFGPGTRLTVL.

This chain links TRBV6-5 with TRBJ2-7; 7 bases are a match to TRBD1. Germline V gene data show CDR1 as MNHEY and CDR2 as SVGAGI. J lost 4 bases, V lost 6 bases, and 9 bases had no gene match. The length of the CDR3 is 14 residues. CDR3 sequence (DNA): TGTGCCAGCAGCCAGAACAGGGGAGTATACGAGCAGTACTTC. Its protein product is CASSQNRGVYEQYF.

This chain links TRBV5-6 with TRBJ1-2; TRBD1 is a possible D gene (5 bases). The CDR3 length is 16 residues. Germline values: CDR1 SGHDT, CDR2 YYEEEE. Trimming took off 0 bases at V and 3 bases at J, with 15 bases between the two ends. The DNA for the CDR3 is TGTGCCAGCAGCTTGGGGCCGGGGGAGTTGGACTATGGCTACACCTTC. It is translated as CASSLGPGELDYGYTF.

The DNA of the CDR3 is TGTGCCAGCAGCTTAGTCTTCAAAACGGACACTGAAGCTTTCTTT. It translates to CASSLVFKTDTEAFF. The chain employs TRBV7-8 and TRBJ1-1, with D unclear. V lost 1 base and J lost 3, with 12 bases in between. The CDR3 is made up of 15 amino acids. The germline V gene has CDR1 SGHVS and CDR2 FQNEAQ.

The chain recombines TRBV25-1 with TRBJ2-3, with 8 bases that match TRBD2. After removal of 0 bases from V and 4 bases from J, the junction contained 6 bases not matched to a gene. Germline values: CDR1 MGHDK, CDR2 SYGVNS. CDR3 size: 16 residues. The CDR3, as DNA: TGTGCCAGCAGTGAATACAGCGGGAGTTCGCCAGATACGCAGTATTTT. This encodes CASSEYSGSSPDTQYF.

This rearrangement joins TRBV11-2 to TRBJ2-1; weak D call: TRBD1 (6 bases). This CDR3 has 12 amino acids. V lost 5 bases to trimming and J lost 9 bases, with 11 bases between them. Germline CDR1 SGHAT, CDR2 FQNNGV. In nucleotides, the CDR3 is TGTGCCAGCAGCCTTGGGGGCGGTGAGCAGTTCTTC. Translated, it gives CASSLGGGEQFF. The complete variable domain, with remaining parts taken from reference TRBV11-2 and TRBJ2-1, reads EAGVAQSPRYKIIEKRQSVAFWCNPISGHATLYWYQQILGQGPKLLIQFQNNGVVDDSQLPKDRFSAERLKGVDSTLKIQPAKLEDSAVYLCASSLGGGEQFFGPGTRLTVL.

J is TRBJ2-1 and V is TRBV7-2, with 11 nucleotides matching TRBD1. V was clipped by 6 bases and J by 10 bases; unmatched bases: 14. CDR1 SGHTA and CDR2 FQGNSA come from the germline V gene. This CDR3 spans 16 amino acids. CDR3 sequence (DNA): TGTGCCAGCAGTCTCAGTGGGACAGGGGGAGTAGCGGAGCAGTTCTTC. Amino acid sequence: CASSLSGTGGVAEQFF.

The chain links TRBV27 to TRBJ2-1; TRBD2 aligns across 10 bases. The length of the CDR3 is 17 residues. From germline, CDR1 is MNHEY and CDR2 SMNVEV (reference sequence). V dropped 4 bases and J dropped 7; count of bases not matched to a gene: 13. The CDR3 DNA follows: TGTGCCAGCAGTTCCCTCTCGAGCGGGAGGGCCGGAAATGAGCAGTTCTTC. It translates to CASSSLSSGRAGNEQFF.

The chain is built from TRBV28 and TRBJ1-5, with 11 bases that match TRBD1. Germline V lookup: CDR1 MDHEN, CDR2 SYDVKM. The CDR3 totals 17 residues. After removal of 6 bases from V and 2 bases from J, the junction contained 9 bases not matched to a gene. The CDR3 loop is CASRSGTGGRGNQPQHF. The CDR3 DNA sequence: TGTGCCAGCAGATCCGGGACAGGGGGAAGGGGCAATCAGCCCCAGCATTTT. The full variable domain, rest sourced from reference TRBV28 and TRBJ1-5, is DVKVTQSSRYLVKRTGEKVFLECVQDMDHENMFWYRQDPGLGLRLIYFSYDVKMKEKGDIPEGYSVSREKKERFSLILESASTNQTSMYLCASRSGTGGRGNQPQHFGDGTRLSIL.

Note on this clone: This CDR3 is also generated by other DNA sequences in the sample. V and J are TRBV20-1 and TRBJ1-1; TRBD1 is a possible D gene (6 bases). The CDR3 spans 11 residues. Germline V CDR1 and CDR2: DFQATT, SNEGSKA (reference sequence). Trimming shortened V by 4 bases and J by 7 bases, and 10 bases separated the two germline ends. CDR3 amino acids: CSATGDIEAFF. The CDR3 region has the DNA TGCAGTGCTACAGGGGATATTGAAGCTTTCTTT.

Note on this clone: Germline is not matched at one junction end, which may reflect a read error. The CDR3 loop reads CASSFNSRANNEAFF. Written as DNA, the CDR3 is TGCGCCAGCAGCTTCAACTCCAGGGCGAACAATGAAGCTTTCTTT. The rearrangement uses TRBV5-1 and TRBJ1-1; tentatively, D is TRBD1 (5 bases). The V gene's germline CDR1 is SGHRS and CDR2 YFSETQ. The CDR3 length is 15 residues.

The V and J genes are TRBV4-2 and TRBJ2-5; D gene unclear. This CDR3 is 13 amino acids long. The germline V gene encodes CDR1 LGHNA and CDR2 YNFKEQ. Trimming took 4 bases from V and 2 from J, leaving 8 bases between them. The CDR3 sequence: CASSRARQETQYF. CDR3 sequence (DNA): TGTGCCAGCAGCCGCGCCAGGCAAGAGACCCAGTACTTC.

The rearrangement uses TRBV19 and TRBJ2-1; TRBD2 matches at 7 bases. The CDR3 length is 17 residues. Germline CDR1 and CDR2: LNHDA and SQIVND (reference sequence). Unmatched junction bases numbered 12, after V lost 1 base and J lost 6 bases. CDR3: CASSIAERDRWGNEQFF. The CDR3 DNA reads TGTGCCAGTAGTATAGCCGAGCGGGATAGGTGGGGCAATGAGCAGTTCTTC.

The chain links TRBV11-2 to TRBJ1-1, with 8 bases matching TRBD1. Unmatched junction bases numbered 17, after V lost 3 bases and J lost 11 bases. CDR3 size: 16 residues. Germline lookup yields CDR1 SGHAT and CDR2 FQNNGV. In nucleotides, the CDR3 is TGTGCCAGCAGCTTGGGCCGGACAGGGCCCACCAAAAGGGCTTTCTTT. Protein: CASSLGRTGPTKRAFF.

The chain uses TRBV30 and TRBJ1-3; 7 nucleotides agree with TRBD1. This CDR3 is built from 16 residues. Germline CDR1 reads GTSNPN; CDR2 reads SVGIG (reference sequence). The V segment lost 0 bases and the J segment 8 bases; nucleotides outside the gene matches: 13. The chain's CDR3 is CAWSVVRGEGADTIYF. The CDR3 DNA is TGTGCCTGGAGTGTCGTACGTGGTGAGGGGGCTGACACCATATATTTT.

This chain connects TRBV29-1 to TRBJ2-7; a weak D match, TRBD2 (7 bases). Germline CDR1 SQVTM, CDR2 ANQGSEA. The CDR3 loop spans 13 amino acids. Deletions cut 1 base from V and 6 bases from J, with 13 bases between. CDR3 nucleotide sequence: TGCAGCGTTGAAGTAAGGGGGGGTGCCGAGCAGTACTTC. Amino acid sequence: CSVEVRGGAEQYF.

V gene TRBV5-6 combines with J gene TRBJ1-1; weak D call: TRBD1 (6 bases). The CDR3 spans 16 residues. Trimming removed 4 bases at V and 3 bases at J, with 19 bases between. Germline V gene lookup returns CDR1 SGHDT and CDR2 YYEEEE. Here the CDR3 DNA reads TGTGCCAGCAGCACCGGACTGGGGAAGGGGGACACTGAAGCTTTCTTT. This codes for CASSTGLGKGDTEAFF.

The rearrangement joins TRBV29-1 to TRBJ1-1; perhaps TRBD1 as D (5 bases). The CDR3 is 12 amino acids. Germline loops: CDR1 SQVTM, CDR2 ANQGSEA. V dropped 6 bases and J dropped 5 bases, with 13 bases sitting between them. CDR3 in amino acids: CSVGGGTTEAFF. The CDR3 nucleotides are TGCAGCGTGGGTGGCGGGACGACTGAAGCTTTCTTT.

The chain couples TRBV7-8 to TRBJ1-5; 7 bases align to TRBD1. Trimming took 4 bases from V and 5 from J; bases not matched to a gene: 8. The CDR3 is 15 amino acids. Per the germline V gene, CDR1 is SGHVS and CDR2 is FQNEAQ. The CDR3 nucleotides read TGTGCCAGCAGCTCGGGACAGAGGTATCATCAGCCCCAGCATTTT. Its protein is CASSSGQRYHQPQHF. Drawing the rest from reference TRBV7-8 and TRBJ1-5, the complete variable domain is GAGVSQSPRYKVAKRGQDVALRCDPISGHVSLFWYQQALGQGPEFLTYFQNEAQLDKSGLPSDRFFAERPEGSVSTLKIQRTQQEDSAVYLCASSSGQRYHQPQHFGDGTRLSIL.

This sequence joins TRBV27 and TRBJ1-2; D not certain. V lost 1 base, J lost 8 bases, and 17 bases lay in between. Germline V gene data show CDR1 as MNHEY and CDR2 as SMNVEV (reference sequence). This CDR3 has 15 amino acids. DNA for the CDR3: TGTGCCAGCAGTTTATTGCCACCCGGAGGTCAGGGCTACACCTTC. It encodes CASSLLPPGGQGYTF.

The chain combines TRBV6-6 with TRBJ1-4; perhaps TRBD1 as D (6 bases). The CDR3 runs to 16 residues. V dropped 5 bases and J dropped 7 bases, with 20 bases sitting between them. In germline, CDR1 is MNHNY, CDR2 SVGAGI (reference sequence). The CDR3 reads CASSKPRNREVEKLFF. CDR3 in DNA: TGTGCCAGCAGTAAACCCAGGAACAGGGAAGTTGAAAAACTGTTTTTT.

J is TRBJ2-2 and V is TRBV7-9, with 7 bases that match TRBD1. Trimming at V came to 5 bases and at J to 0 bases, leaving 6 bases not matched to a gene. Germline CDR1 reads SEHNR; CDR2 reads FQNEAQ (reference sequence). The CDR3 consists of 16 residues. The CDR3 nucleotides read TGTGCCAGCAGCATACAGGGGAACGCGAACACCGGGGAGCTGTTTTTT. This gives the protein CASSIQGNANTGELFF.

V is TRBV7-8 and J is TRBJ1-2; 7 nucleotides line up with TRBD1. Unmatched junction bases numbered 5, after V lost 5 bases and J lost 2 bases. This CDR3 is 14 amino acids long. Germline lookup yields CDR1 SGHVS and CDR2 FQNEAQ. Here the CDR3 reads CASSPGQKNYGYTF. CDR3 DNA sequence: TGTGCCAGCAGCCCGGGACAGAAGAACTATGGCTACACCTTC.